This entry lists 26 T cell receptor beta chains sequenced from one sample in a study of identical twins. TCRdb processed the 5' RACE reads anew with MiXCR; each CDR3 protein has one entry. The sample contains around 550,000 distinct CDR3 sequences, roughly 15% of which appear only once. The data were also submitted as part of a second study, on yellow fever vaccine responses in identical twins.

The sample consisted of CD4+ T cells sorted from blood. The receptors come from a woman aged 18-29 years in good health.

This chain links TRBV7-8 with TRBJ1-5; no clear D gene. The ends were cut back, 5 bases at V and 4 bases at J, with 18 bases in the middle. The CDR3 sequence is 16 residues long. The germline gives CDR1 SGHVS, CDR2 FQNEAQ. Here the CDR3 DNA reads TGTGCCAGCAGCCCGAATTTGTTCAGAGATAATCAGCCCCAGCATTTT. Protein product: CASSPNLFRDNQPQHF.

The CDR3: CASSLSATNGNEQYF. CDR3 DNA: TGCGCCAGCAGCTTGTCCGCGACTAACGGGAACGAGCAGTACTTC. The chain links TRBV5-1 to TRBJ2-7; D is possibly TRBD2 (5 bases). This CDR3 spans 15 amino acids. The germline V gene encodes CDR1 SGHRS and CDR2 YFSETQ. The germline V and J ends were trimmed by 1 base and 5 bases, with 16 bases remaining between them.

This clonotype was observed a few times. CDR3 bases: TGTGCCAGCAGCCCACCTTCGGCCGGAGATACGCAGTATTTT. Its protein product is CASSPPSAGDTQYF. The J gene is TRBJ2-3, the V gene TRBV7-9; no reliable D call. The ends were cut back, 5 bases at V and 5 bases at J, with 14 bases in the middle. The CDR3 sequence is 14 residues long. Germline CDR1 is SEHNR and CDR2 is FQNEAQ (reference sequence).

The table lists this clonotype with a few counts. The rearrangement uses TRBV3-1 and TRBJ2-7; 7 bases match TRBD2. Germline CDR1 LGHDT, CDR2 YNNKEL (reference sequence). The trim removed 6 bases at V and 0 bases at J, leaving 8 bases unmatched. This CDR3 has 15 residues. This CDR3 is CASRKAGLVSYEQYF. The CDR3 DNA follows: TGTGCCAGCAGAAAAGCGGGGCTCGTCTCCTACGAGCAGTACTTC.

The chain couples TRBV5-5 to TRBJ2-3; perhaps TRBD2 as D (6 bases). Trimming pared 4 bases from V and 2 bases from J, leaving 11 bases between. The germline CDR1 and CDR2 sequences are SGHKS and YYEKEE (reference sequence). The CDR3 contains 14 residues. The chain's CDR3 is CASSPGGDTDTQYF. The CDR3 nucleotides are TGTGCCAGCAGCCCCGGGGGAGACACAGATACGCAGTATTTT.

This clonotype has a count of ten or more. The V and J genes are TRBV2 and TRBJ1-3, with D maybe TRBD1 (5 bases). Germline CDR1 SNHLY, CDR2 FYNNEI. V shed 4 bases and J shed 4 bases, with 11 bases lying between them. The CDR3 has 14 residues. CDR3 sequence (DNA): TGTGCCAGCAGTGGATGGGACGGAGGAAACACCATATATTTT. Its translation is CASSGWDGGNTIYF.

This clonotype was observed a handful of times. The V and J genes are TRBV9 and TRBJ2-7, with 7 bases matching TRBD2. CDR1 and CDR2 from the germline V gene are SGDLS and YYNGEE. The V gene end was trimmed by 4 bases and the J gene end by 2 bases; junction bases not matched to a gene: 9. The CDR3 length is 15 residues. The CDR3 DNA reads TGTGCCAGCAGCCCTGGAATAGCGGGCGCCTACGAGCAGTACTTC. Its protein product is CASSPGIAGAYEQYF.

This clonotype has more than one count but fewer than ten. The CDR3 region is CASRLGQTGGELFF. CDR3 coding DNA: TGTGCCAGTAGACTGGGACAGACTGGGGGGGAGCTGTTTTTT. This chain uses TRBV19 with TRBJ2-2; 7 bases map to TRBD1. CDR3 length: 14 residues. Trimming at V came to 6 bases and at J to 8 bases, leaving 9 bases not matched to a gene. Germline V gene sequence: CDR1 LNHDA, CDR2 SQIVND (reference sequence).

The table lists this clonotype with a few counts. CDR3 sequence: CATSKVLEATGELFF. The CDR3 DNA is TGTGCCACCAGCAAGGTATTGGAAGCGACCGGGGAGCTGTTTTTT. J is TRBJ2-2 and V is TRBV15; D is uncertain. This CDR3 region has 15 residues. Germline values: CDR1 LNHNV, CDR2 YYDKDF (reference sequence). Trimming left V 4 bases short and J 5 bases short, with 14 bases between.

This chain uses TRBV28 with TRBJ2-2; 12 bases are a match to TRBD2. CDR1 and CDR2 from the germline V gene are MDHEN and SYDVKM. V trimming: 8 bases; J trimming: 0 bases; junction bases outside the gene matches: 4. This CDR3 contains 16 residues. The CDR3 loop is CASPPSGGANTGELFF. CDR3 nucleotides: TGTGCCAGCCCCCCTAGCGGGGGGGCGAACACCGGGGAGCTGTTTTTT.

This clonotype was counted between two and nine times. This rearrangement joins TRBV2 to TRBJ2-2, with a tentative D call TRBD2 (6 bases). CDR3 length: 15 residues. Between the trimmed V and J ends, which lost 6 bases and 1 base, there was a span of 12 bases. Germline CDR1 reads SNHLY; CDR2 reads FYNNEI. The CDR3: CASSEGLLNTGELFF. The DNA of the CDR3 is TGTGCCAGCAGCGAGGGACTTCTGAACACCGGGGAGCTGTTTTTT.

This clonotype came up many times. This rearrangement joins TRBV12-3 or TRBV12-4 to TRBJ2-2; D gene ambiguous. This CDR3 contains 11 residues. Trimming left V 6 bases short and J 7 bases short, with 6 bases between. CDR3 amino acids: CASSAVGELFF. In DNA form, the CDR3 reads TGTGCCAGCAGCGCCGTCGGGGAGCTGTTTTTT.

The rearrangement joins TRBV11-3 to TRBJ1-1, with D uncertain. V lost 0 bases and J 0 bases, leaving 5 bases between the germline ends. The CDR3 runs 14 residues. CDR1 is SGHNT and CDR2 is YENEEA in the germline V gene. This CDR3 is CASSLDLVNTEAFF. In DNA form, the CDR3 reads TGTGCCAGCAGCTTAGATCTGGTGAACACTGAAGCTTTCTTT.

This clonotype occurred a few times. The chain has TRBV20-1 and TRBJ2-5, with D perhaps TRBD2 (6 bases). This CDR3 contains 13 residues. Trimming left V 5 bases short and J 5 bases short, with 15 bases between. CDR1 and CDR2 (germline): DFQATT, SNEGSKA (reference sequence). The CDR3 DNA is TGCAGTGCTTTTTTCCCGGGAGCGGAGACCCAGTACTTC. It specifies CSAFFPGAETQYF.

The rearrangement uses TRBV7-3 and TRBJ2-1; 11 bases line up with TRBD2. Losses at the gene ends were 3 bases for V and 1 base for J; bases not matched to a gene: 11. Germline V lookup: CDR1 SGHTA, CDR2 FQGTGA. This CDR3 has 19 amino acids. The CDR3 protein is CASSLGTSGLSGSYNEQFF. CDR3 in DNA: TGTGCCAGCAGCTTGGGGACTAGCGGTCTCTCAGGGTCCTACAATGAGCAGTTCTTC.

The chain links TRBV18 to TRBJ2-7, with 7 bases matching TRBD1. CDR3 length equals 16 residues. The J segment lost 4 bases and the V segment lost 2 bases, leaving 11 bases of the junction unmatched. Germline V lookup: CDR1 KGHSH, CDR2 LQKENI. The CDR3 spells CASSPNSWTGGYEQYF. The CDR3 nucleotides are TGTGCCAGCTCACCAAACTCCTGGACAGGCGGTTACGAGCAGTACTTC.

The rearrangement uses TRBV10-3 and TRBJ2-2; 9 nucleotides align to TRBD2. The length of the CDR3 is 15 residues. V was pared by 7 bases and J by 5 bases, with 8 bases of the junction left unmatched. Germline loops: CDR1 ENHRY, CDR2 SYGVKD. As DNA, the CDR3 is TGTGCCATCAATACAGCGGGAGGAGGGACCGGGGAGCTGTTTTTT. This gives the protein CAINTAGGGTGELFF.

V usage is TRBV20-1 and J usage is TRBJ2-3; 8 positions agree with TRBD2. Germline CDR1 reads DFQATT; CDR2 reads SNEGSKA (reference sequence). This CDR3 region has 14 residues. V trimming: 4 bases; J trimming: 3 bases; junction bases outside the gene matches: 6. The CDR3 is CSATGLGSTDTQYF. CDR3 nucleotides: TGCAGTGCTACGGGACTAGGAAGTACAGATACGCAGTATTTT.

The chain couples TRBV20-1 to TRBJ2-1; D gene uncertain. The germline V and J ends were trimmed by 1 base and 7 bases, with 5 bases remaining between them. CDR3 length: 11 residues. Germline V gene data show CDR1 as DFQATT and CDR2 as SNEGSKA (reference sequence). The CDR3 DNA sequence: TGCAGTGCTAGAGCATGGAATGAGCAGTTCTTC. It encodes CSARAWNEQFF.

The rearrangement uses TRBV7-2 and TRBJ2-1; the D gene is possibly TRBD1 (6 bases). The germline V gene encodes CDR1 SGHTA and CDR2 FQGNSA. V shed 0 bases and J shed 2 bases, with 11 bases lying between them. The CDR3 has 16 amino acids. The CDR3 loop is CASSLAGTKAYNEQFF. In DNA form, the CDR3 reads TGTGCCAGCAGCTTAGCTGGGACAAAAGCCTACAATGAGCAGTTCTTC.

The J gene is TRBJ2-7, the V gene TRBV19; 9 bases are a match to TRBD1. Germline values: CDR1 LNHDA, CDR2 SQIVND (reference sequence). CDR3 length equals 14 residues. The J segment lost 3 bases and the V segment lost 7 bases, leaving 7 bases of the junction unmatched. The DNA of the CDR3 is TGTGCCAGTACTCCCGGGACAGGGATCTACGAGCAGTACTTC. This gives the protein CASTPGTGIYEQYF.

The CDR3 sequence is CACCPRPLGGGYNEQFF. CDR3 bases: TGTGCCTGCTGTCCGCGACCACTTGGCGGGGGGTACAATGAGCAGTTCTTC. The chain carries TRBV12-3 or TRBV12-4 and TRBJ2-1, with 8 bases that match TRBD2. The CDR3 is 17 amino acids. With 11 bases clipped from V and 4 bases from J, the junction kept 19 bases outside the gene matches.

This clonotype was picked up many times. The chain uses TRBV11-2 and TRBJ2-3; 8 bases are shared with TRBD2. The CDR3 runs to 16 residues. CDR1 is SGHAT, CDR2 FQNNGV, per germline. With 4 bases clipped from V and 4 bases from J, the junction kept 10 bases outside the gene matches. The chain's CDR3 is CASSSLLSGGADTQYF. In nucleotides, the CDR3 is TGTGCCAGCAGCTCTCTCTTGAGCGGGGGAGCAGATACGCAGTATTTT.

This clonotype was seen a few times. The chain combines TRBV11-2 with TRBJ2-7; D is undetermined. Per the germline V gene, CDR1 is SGHAT and CDR2 is FQNNGV. The CDR3 is made up of 13 amino acids. Trimming removed 5 bases from V and 0 bases from J, with 8 bases in between. CDR3 DNA sequence: TGTGCCAGCAGCACCCGTAGCTCCTACGAGCAGTACTTC. Amino acids: CASSTRSSYEQYF.

The chain links TRBV24-1 to TRBJ2-1, with TRBD1 matching 12 bases. In germline, CDR1 is KGHDR, CDR2 SFDVKD. CDR3 length equals 15 residues. V lost 4 bases and J lost 9; bases outside the gene matches: 6. The CDR3 here is CATSESGTGGTEQFF. CDR3 bases: TGTGCCACCAGTGAATCCGGGACAGGGGGCACTGAGCAGTTCTTC.

Ten or more counts support this clonotype. CDR3 amino acids: CASSLSGRGTDTQYF. The CDR3 DNA follows: TGTGCCAGCAGCTTGAGCGGGAGAGGAACAGATACGCAGTATTTT. The rearrangement links TRBV5-5 to TRBJ2-3; 8 nucleotides line up with TRBD2. After removal of 1 base from V and 3 bases from J, the junction contained 4 bases not matched to a gene. The germline V gene has CDR1 SGHKS and CDR2 YYEKEE (reference sequence). The CDR3 is 15 residues long. The whole variable domain, filled in from reference TRBV5-5 and TRBJ2-3, reads DAGVTQSPTHLIKTRGQQVTLRCSPISGHKSVSWYQQVLGQGPQFIFQYYEKEERGRGNFPDRFSARQFPNYSSELNVNALLLGDSALYLCASSLSGRGTDTQYFGPGTRLTVL.